This TCR beta chain is from a study of T cell responses to AZD1222 COVID-19 vaccine. Findings and caveats of the study: White British donors predominated, females outnumbered males, and clonal diversity was possibly underestimated.

About this clone: Antigen: not known.

This CDR3 has 16 amino acids. V dropped 1 base and J dropped 2; count of bases not matched to a gene: 6. The V gene's germline CDR1 is KGHSH and CDR2 LQKENI. Here immunoSEQ multiplex PCR was the method, and the copy in TCRdb shows in-frame clones only, minus some. The table lists about 57,000 clones, 85% to 90% of them singletons, with roughly 18% in the top ten. The clonotype comes from an adult in good health. The rearrangement links TRBV18 to TRBJ2-7; 9 nucleotides align to TRBD1. The starting material was peripheral blood, obtained on day 0 of AZD1222 vaccination. The CDR3 sequence: CASSPLPGQGTYEQYF. The CDR3 DNA is TGTGCCAGCTCACCACTGCCGGGACAGGGCACCTACGAGCAGTACTTC.